The rows below give T cell receptor beta chains drawn from one sample of a study of a mutant IDH1 vaccine in newly diagnosed glioma. Some clones are missing from TCRdb's copy, which holds only in-frame ones; the method was immunoSEQ multiplex PCR. In the table there are almost 95,000 clones, about nine tenths of which are singletons. These TCRs' antigens remain unknown. Sequencing was performed on PBMCs, taken from a glioma patient whose treatment included an IDH1 peptide vaccine. Every receptor here comes from a woman aged 50 to 65 with glioma. The CDR3 runs from the conserved cysteine through the conserved F or W. A D gene is named only where the DNA matches it firmly. For some rows the clone size is stated as once, few or many, or as a class when expanded; others skip it.

v_gene	j_gene	d_gene	len	abundance	CDR3nt	CDR3aa
TRBV6-5	TRBJ1-2	TRBD1	12	NA	TGTGCCAGCAGTTCCAGGGGGCGCGCCTACACCTTC	CASSSRGRAYTF
TRBV29-1	TRBJ1-3	NA	14	NA	TGCAGCGTTGAAGATCCCGGGGATGGAAACACCATATATTTT	CSVEDPGDGNTIYF
TRBV27	TRBJ2-7	TRBD1	15	NA	TGTGCCAGCAGTCCCCCGGGACAGGGGATTCACGAGCAGTACTTC	CASSPPGQGIHEQYF
TRBV6-5	TRBJ2-7	TRBD1	15	NA	TGTGCCAGCAGTTACGCGGGACAGGGGAACTACGAGCAGTACTTC	CASSYAGQGNYEQYF
TRBV29-1	TRBJ1-2	NA	13	NA	TGCAGCGTTCAAACAGGGAGGGCCTATGGCTACACCTTC	CSVQTGRAYGYTF
TRBV6-5	TRBJ1-5	NA	15	few	TGTGCCAGCAGACCTCAGGGAGGTAGCAATCAGCCCCAGCATTTT	CASRPQGGSNQPQHF
TRBV29-1	TRBJ2-5	NA	13	NA	TGCAGCGTTGAAGGGTTGCAGAGAGAGACCCAGTACTTC	CSVEGLQRETQYF
TRBV28	TRBJ2-7	NA	13	NA	TGTGCCAGCAGTTTACAAGCTAGCTACGAGCAGTACTTC	CASSLQASYEQYF
TRBV5-6	TRBJ1-1	NA	12	few	TGTGCCAGCAGCTTGGCCTCAGCGAAAGCTTTCTTT	CASSLASAKAFF
TRBV28	TRBJ1-5	TRBD1	17	NA	TGTGCCAGCACTGGGTTCTCGCCGGGACAGGCAGATCAGCCCCAGCATTTT	CASTGFSPGQADQPQHF
TRBV28	TRBJ1-4	TRBD1	16	NA	TGTGCCAGCTCGCGGACAGGGTGGTCAACTAATGAAAAACTGTTTTTT	CASSRTGWSTNEKLFF
TRBV5-1	TRBJ2-1	TRBD2	14	NA	TGCGCCAGCACTAGCGGAAACTCCTACAATGAGCAGTTCTTC	CASTSGNSYNEQFF
TRBV2	TRBJ2-1	NA	19	once	TGTGCCAGCAGTGAAGAAGACCACAAGGGTCTCAGCACCTACAATGAGCAGTTCTTC	CASSEEDHKGLSTYNEQFF
TRBV28	TRBJ1-2	NA	12	NA	TGTGCCAGCAGTTTAAGCGGCTATGGCTACACCTTC	CASSLSGYGYTF
TRBV10-2	TRBJ2-3	TRBD2	17	NA	TGCGCCAGCAGTGGATCCGGGACTAGCGCGAGCACAGATACGCAGTATTTT	CASSGSGTSASTDTQYF